A single sample is the source of the 7 T cell receptor beta chains below, sequenced in a study of response to subunit inactivated influenza vaccine. TCRdb reprocessed the RT-PCR reads with MiXCR, giving one entry per CDR3 protein. The sample records a few hundred thousand distinct CDR3 sequences, roughly 9.8% being singletons. The specimen was PBMCs from blood, collected 45 days after vaccination. These receptors were collected from a man in his fifties or sixties who received an inactivated influenza vaccine.

This clonotype has ten or more counts. The chain carries TRBV28 and TRBJ2-7, with a tentative D call TRBD2 (6 bases). Germline V lookup: CDR1 MDHEN, CDR2 SYDVKM. The V end was cut by 6 bases, the J end by 5 bases, with 20 bases between. The CDR3 runs 15 residues. In nucleotides, the CDR3 is TGTGCCAGCAGCCTCGGGGCGGGAACGGCCAACGAGCAGTACTTC. Translating it yields CASSLGAGTANEQYF.

The rearrangement uses TRBV5-5 and TRBJ2-7; D tentatively reads TRBD1 or TRBD2 (5 bases each). Germline loops: CDR1 SGHKS, CDR2 YYEKEE (reference sequence). The CDR3 covers 14 residues. V was cut by 2 bases and J by 5 bases, with 14 bases left in between. The CDR3 DNA follows: TGTGCCAGCAGCTTTAGCGATCCCAGGGACGAGCAGTACTTC. This translates into CASSFSDPRDEQYF.

This clonotype was seen only a few times. The chain has TRBV5-1 and TRBJ2-7, with a possible D match to TRBD1 (6 bases). The CDR3 runs to 15 residues. V dropped 0 bases and J dropped 2 bases, with 12 bases sitting between them. Germline-derived CDR1 and CDR2 are SGHRS and YFSETQ. CDR3 DNA sequence: TGCGCCAGCAGCTTGGGGGACATATTCCCCTACGAGCAGTACTTC. Amino acid sequence: CASSLGDIFPYEQYF.

This chain connects TRBV7-3 to TRBJ2-2; the D gene is possibly TRBD1 (5 bases). The germline V and J ends were trimmed by 0 bases and 3 bases, with 11 bases remaining between them. CDR3 size: 16 residues. Looked up from germline, CDR1 is SGHTA and CDR2 is FQGTGA. The CDR3 DNA is TGTGCCAGCAGCTTAACTCAGGGTGGAGACACCGGGGAGCTGTTTTTT. Translated: CASSLTQGGDTGELFF.

The chain is built from TRBV24-1 and TRBJ2-3; D is unclear. From germline, CDR1 is KGHDR and CDR2 SFDVKD. This CDR3 has 11 amino acids. V lost 4 bases and J 8 bases, leaving 6 bases between the germline ends. CDR3 DNA sequence: TGTGCCACCAGTGAACGCTTTACGCAGTATTTT. It translates to CATSERFTQYF.

This clonotype has only a few counts. Written as DNA, the CDR3 is TGTGCCAGCAGGCGGCGGGGGGATTCCACCGGGGAGCTGTTTTTT. Its translation is CASRRRGDSTGELFF. V and J are TRBV6-2 or TRBV6-3 and TRBJ2-2; 8 nucleotides match TRBD2. After removal of 6 bases from V and 4 bases from J, the junction contained 7 bases not matched to a gene. The CDR3 covers 15 residues. Looked up from germline, CDR1 is MNHEY and CDR2 is SVGEGT.

This chain joins TRBV7-8 and TRBJ2-3, with D possibly TRBD2 on 5 matching bases. The germline CDR1 and CDR2 sequences are SGHVS and FQNEAQ. This CDR3 spans 15 amino acids. V was cut by 7 bases and J by 0 bases, with 14 bases left in between. CDR3 sequence: CASTLTIPSTDTQYF. Written as DNA, the CDR3 is TGTGCCAGCACCCTGACTATACCTAGCACAGATACGCAGTATTTT.